This T cell receptor (beta chain) was obtained from a study of shared clonotypes between healthy human individuals. Study information: Two female and a few male donors aged 18 to 49 were enrolled.

Profiled with immunoSEQ multiplex PCR; TCRdb holds only in-frame clones, not every one. The sample lists about 1.5 million clones, 98% occurring once. Germline lookup yields CDR1 MNHNS and CDR2 SASEGT. Trimming shortened V by 4 bases and J by 5 bases, and 15 bases separated the two germline ends. CDR3 length equals 14 residues. The sequence was obtained from a man aged 25-45 years in good health. The sample consisted of naive CD4+ T cells sorted from blood. Subset noted: CD45RA+ positively selected. The chain joins TRBV6-1 to TRBJ2-7, with D tentatively TRBD1 or TRBD2 (6 bases each). CDR3 nucleotide sequence: TGTGCCAGCAGTGTGGGGGTGGGGGGCGACGAGCAGTACTTC. Its protein is CASSVGVGGDEQYF.